A single TCR beta chain is shown here with its context. The antigen is unknown. These data belong to a study of T cells in Graves' hyperthyroidism and ophthalmopathy. Study-level points and caveats: Most clonotypes expanded in the thyroid (above 0.001) were also present in blood. In simple terms, a model built on 13 V-J features told ophthalmopathy apart from stable hyperthyroidism.

In making diagnoses, clinical symptoms, serum thyroxine and TRAb, thyroid ultrasound and orbital computed tomography were all used. Source material for PBMCs was roughly 10 ml fresh peripheral blood. The CDR3 loop spans 15 amino acids. The V gene end was trimmed by 5 bases and the J gene end by 4 bases; junction bases not matched to a gene: 5. Germline values: CDR1 SGHTA, CDR2 FQGNSA. Amplification yielded TCR beta CDR3 regions, with RNA transcripts as the source. The TCR CDR3 was amplified in a first-round RT-PCR using the HTBI primer set. One entry per CDR3 protein, called by TCRdb with MiXCR from the multiplex PCR reads. The table includes about 460,000 distinct CDR3 sequences, 20% to 25% detected once.

The chain is built from TRBV7-2 and TRBJ2-5; 12 bases match TRBD2. The specimen was blood. The source of this sequence is a woman in her seventies with Graves' ophthalmopathy. In DNA form, the CDR3 reads TGTGCCAGCAGCGACCCTAGCGGGGGGGTAGAGACCCAGTACTTC. Its protein is CASSDPSGGVETQYF.